The 28 T cell receptor beta chains given below trace back to one sample, sequenced in a study of T cells in Graves' hyperthyroidism and ophthalmopathy. The investigators amplified TCR beta CDR3 regions from RNA transcripts. In the first-round RT-PCR of the TCR CDR3, the HTBI primer set was used. Each CDR3 protein gets one entry after TCRdb re-called the multiplex PCR reads with MiXCR. The sample includes 600,000 or so distinct CDR3 sequences, roughly 16% seen only once; the top ten take 3.5% to 4%. The material sequenced was blood. These receptors originate from a woman aged 25 to 45 with Graves' hyperthyroidism.

This clonotype was picked up many times. This chain joins TRBV11-2 and TRBJ2-5; D gene unclear. V gave up 1 base and J gave up 2 bases, with 11 bases separating them. The CDR3 has 15 amino acids. Germline values: CDR1 SGHAT, CDR2 FQNNGV. DNA for the CDR3: TGTGCCAGCAGCTTAGGACCCGAGATTCAAGAGACCCAGTACTTC. It yields the protein CASSLGPEIQETQYF.

The chain carries TRBV7-9 and TRBJ1-5, with D perhaps TRBD1 (5 bases). This CDR3 is 15 amino acids long. Germline V CDR1 and CDR2: SEHNR, FQNEAQ (reference sequence). Trimming removed 5 bases from V and 0 bases from J, with 11 bases in between. CDR3 nucleotides: TGTGCCAGCAGCCCCCCAGGGAATAGCAATCAGCCCCAGCATTTT. Its translation is CASSPPGNSNQPQHF.

This chain links TRBV27 with TRBJ2-7, with 11 bases that match TRBD2. The V and J ends lost 6 bases and 3 bases, in that order; junction bases with no gene match: 7. The CDR3 length is 15 residues. Germline V gene sequence: CDR1 MNHEY, CDR2 SMNVEV (reference sequence). This CDR3 reads CASRSGTSGFYEQYF. The CDR3 DNA reads TGTGCCAGCAGATCCGGGACTAGCGGATTCTACGAGCAGTACTTC.

This clonotype was seen only a few times. The V and J genes are TRBV20-1 and TRBJ1-5; tentatively, D is TRBD1 (5 bases). The germline V and J ends were trimmed by 5 bases and 2 bases, with 16 bases remaining between them. Germline values: CDR1 DFQATT, CDR2 SNEGSKA (reference sequence). The CDR3 sequence is 15 residues long. CDR3 DNA: TGCAGTGCTCTCCCGTCGTTGACAGGCAATCAGCCCCAGCATTTT. Translated, it gives CSALPSLTGNQPQHF.

This clonotype occurred many times. The chain couples TRBV7-9 to TRBJ1-1; weak D call: TRBD1 (5 bases). Looked up from germline, CDR1 is SEHNR and CDR2 is FQNEAQ (reference sequence). Trimming removed 3 bases at V and 4 bases at J, with 9 bases between. This CDR3 comprises 13 residues. This CDR3 is CASSFGGITEAFF. For the CDR3, the DNA is TGTGCCAGCAGCTTCGGGGGAATCACTGAAGCTTTCTTT.

Points on this clonotype: One base away lies a much larger clone, so this may be a sequencing read error. The chain uses TRBV27 and TRBJ2-5; tentative D call: TRBD2 (6 bases). CDR1 and CDR2 from the germline V gene are MNHEY and SMNVEV (reference sequence). The length of the CDR3 is 13 residues. The CDR3 bases are TGTGCCGGCAGCCCCGGGCTAGCCGGGGGTAAGTACTTC. Protein sequence: CAGSPGLAGGKYF.

This chain uses TRBV30 with TRBJ2-3; maybe TRBD2 (6 bases). The length of the CDR3 is 15 residues. Germline CDR1 reads GTSNPN; CDR2 reads SVGIG (reference sequence). The V and J ends lost 5 bases and 4 bases respectively, with 19 bases between them. The CDR3 DNA reads TGTGCCTGGGGGCAACCTTTGGACTACGCAGATACGCAGTATTTT. This gives the protein CAWGQPLDYADTQYF.

This clonotype was detected a few times. The chain couples TRBV7-2 to TRBJ1-1; TRBD1 matches 10 bases. Per germline, CDR1 SGHTA and CDR2 FQGNSA. With V trimmed by 1 base and J by 5 bases, 16 bases remained unmatched. The CDR3 loop spans 19 amino acids. The CDR3 DNA reads as TGTGCCAGCAGCTTAGGAACGTTCGGGACAGGGGCGAGATGGACTGAAGCTTTCTTT. The encoded protein is CASSLGTFGTGARWTEAFF.

This clonotype has ten or more counts. The rearrangement links TRBV27 to TRBJ2-7, with a weak D call TRBD2 (5 bases). Germline-derived CDR1 and CDR2 are MNHEY and SMNVEV (reference sequence). The CDR3 contains 13 residues. Trimming pared 5 bases from V and 0 bases from J, leaving 8 bases between. In DNA, the CDR3 is TGTGCCAGCAGTAGGAGGTACTCCTACGAGCAGTACTTC. Its translation: CASSRRYSYEQYF.

This clonotype has ten or more counts. The rearrangement joins TRBV2 to TRBJ2-2, with 14 bases that match TRBD2. Germline V CDR1 and CDR2: SNHLY, FYNNEI. The CDR3 consists of 16 residues. V was pared by 3 bases and J by 7 bases, with 4 bases of the junction left unmatched. The CDR3 region has the DNA TGTGCCAGCAGTGAGGGACTAGCGGGAGCGGGCGGGGAGCTGTTTTTT. Translation gives CASSEGLAGAGGELFF.

The V gene is TRBV29-1, the J gene TRBJ1-1; D gene unclear. CDR1 is SQVTM and CDR2 is ANQGSEA in the germline V gene. The V end lost 3 bases, the J end lost 4 bases, and 12 bases lay between the germline ends. The CDR3 is 13 amino acids. The CDR3 reads CSVDAVWGTEAFF. In DNA, the CDR3 is TGCAGCGTTGATGCTGTTTGGGGCACTGAAGCTTTCTTT.

This clonotype was detected only a few times. V usage is TRBV7-8 and J usage is TRBJ2-3; the match to TRBD2 covers 8 bases. V was pared by 4 bases and J by 0 bases, with 6 bases of the junction left unmatched. This CDR3 is built from 16 residues. Per germline, CDR1 SGHVS and CDR2 FQNEAQ. This CDR3 reads CASSSRTSSSTDTQYF. Written as DNA, the CDR3 is TGTGCCAGCAGCTCAAGGACTAGCAGTAGCACAGATACGCAGTATTTT.

The V gene is TRBV9, the J gene TRBJ1-5; tentative D call: TRBD1 (6 bases). Between the trimmed V and J ends, which lost 4 bases and 6 bases, there was a span of 17 bases. This CDR3 comprises 15 residues. Germline lookup yields CDR1 SGDLS and CDR2 YYNGEE. CDR3 sequence (DNA): TGTGCCAGCAGCTCCGCAACAGGGTTGGGTCAGCCCCAGCATTTT. Protein: CASSSATGLGQPQHF.

This clonotype was recorded a few times. V gene TRBV9 combines with J gene TRBJ2-1; D not resolved. The V gene lost 0 bases and the J gene lost 8 bases, with 9 bases spanning the gap. Germline CDR1 SGDLS, CDR2 YYNGEE. This CDR3 is built from 13 residues. CDR3 in amino acids: CASSVAPADEQFF. CDR3 in DNA: TGTGCCAGCAGCGTAGCCCCGGCCGATGAGCAGTTCTTC.

This clonotype has only a few counts. The gene calls are TRBV5-1 and TRBJ2-3; D remains ambiguous. Germline V gene lookup returns CDR1 SGHRS and CDR2 YFSETQ. The CDR3 has 14 amino acids. Between the trimmed V and J ends, which lost 0 bases and 1 base, there was a span of 6 bases. CDR3 coding DNA: TGCGCCAGCAGCTTGGAGGCTCGCACAGATACGCAGTATTTT. Translation gives CASSLEARTDTQYF.

This clonotype was seen at least ten times. Here the CDR3 reads CASSLSGVGEQFF. CDR3 in DNA: TGTGCCAGCAGCTTATCTGGGGTTGGAGAGCAGTTCTTC. The V call is TRBV7-3, the J call TRBJ2-1; D is unclear. Germline V gene lookup returns CDR1 SGHTA and CDR2 FQGTGA. V lost 2 bases and J 10 bases, leaving 12 bases between the germline ends. The CDR3 consists of 13 residues.

This clonotype has a count of ten or more. V usage is TRBV28 and J usage is TRBJ2-7; the match to TRBD2 covers 10 bases. With V trimmed by 6 bases and J by 5 bases, 10 bases remained unmatched. The CDR3 extends over 15 amino acids. CDR1 is MDHEN and CDR2 is SYDVKM in the germline V gene. Here the CDR3 reads CASSPSGSLGNEQYF. CDR3 DNA: TGTGCCAGCAGCCCTAGCGGGAGTCTAGGTAACGAGCAGTACTTC.

This clonotype appeared many times. The genes are TRBV20-1 and TRBJ2-7, with 11 bases fitting TRBD2. Unmatched junction bases numbered 7, after V lost 6 bases and J lost 6 bases. There are 13 residues in the CDR3. Germline CDR1 DFQATT, CDR2 SNEGSKA (reference sequence). The CDR3 region has the DNA TGCAGTGCAAGACTAGCGGGACGAGCCGAGCAGTACTTC. Translated: CSARLAGRAEQYF.

The chain couples TRBV5-6 to TRBJ1-2; 7 nucleotides line up with TRBD1. J gave up 6 bases and V 1 base, and 12 bases lay outside the gene matches. CDR1 is SGHDT, CDR2 YYEEEE, per germline. CDR3 length: 16 amino acids. DNA for the CDR3: TGTGCCAGCAGCTTGCTCTGGGACAGCGTCGGCGATGGCTACACCTTC. Protein: CASSLLWDSVGDGYTF.

This clonotype was detected many times. The rearrangement uses TRBV2 and TRBJ1-2; TRBD1 matches 9 bases. The CDR3 consists of 13 residues. In germline, CDR1 is SNHLY, CDR2 FYNNEI. Losses at the gene ends were 8 bases for V and 4 bases for J; bases not matched to a gene: 5. This CDR3 reads CASVGQGTYGYTF. CDR3 DNA sequence: TGTGCCAGCGTTGGACAGGGGACCTATGGCTACACCTTC.

This clonotype is a singleton in its sample. The chain combines TRBV19 with TRBJ1-4, with D perhaps TRBD1 (6 bases). CDR3 length: 14 residues. CDR1 LNHDA and CDR2 SQIVND come from the germline V gene (reference sequence). The V end was cut by 7 bases, the J end by 4 bases, with 13 bases between. CDR3 in amino acids: CASTVTGLNEKLFF. The CDR3 DNA sequence: TGTGCCAGTACCGTGACAGGTCTTAATGAAAAACTGTTTTTT.

This clonotype was counted between two and nine times. The chain's CDR3 is CASSYHPYNEQFF. CDR3 in DNA: TGTGCCAGCAGTTATCATCCCTACAATGAGCAGTTCTTC. The genes are TRBV6-1 and TRBJ2-1; D is undetermined. CDR3 length: 13 residues. Germline values: CDR1 MNHNS, CDR2 SASEGT. V lost 5 bases, J lost 2 bases, and 7 bases lay in between.

This clonotype was counted ten times or more. The rearrangement links TRBV5-1 to TRBJ1-2; the D is unclear. This CDR3 contains 15 residues. CDR1 is SGHRS and CDR2 is YFSETQ in the germline V gene. Trimming stripped 4 bases from V and 0 bases from J, with 13 bases between. The CDR3 nucleotides are TGCGCCAGCAGCGACCACTCGTTAGCTAACTATGGCTACACCTTC. The encoded protein is CASSDHSLANYGYTF.

This clonotype was seen more than once but under ten times. The chain carries TRBV9 and TRBJ2-3, with D maybe TRBD2 (7 bases). Germline lookup yields CDR1 SGDLS and CDR2 YYNGEE. The CDR3 totals 16 residues. The germline V and J ends were trimmed by 3 bases and 2 bases, with 16 bases remaining between them. The chain's CDR3 is CASSGGGAGFTDTQYF. The CDR3, as DNA: TGTGCCAGCAGCGGGGGGGGCGCGGGCTTCACAGATACGCAGTATTTT.

The chain joins TRBV12-3 or TRBV12-4 to TRBJ2-1; no definite D call. CDR3 length: 13 residues. Trimming shortened V by 2 bases and J by 8 bases, and 10 bases separated the two germline ends. CDR3 sequence: CASSLSVVDEQFF. The CDR3 DNA is TGTGCCAGCAGTTTATCAGTTGTCGATGAGCAGTTCTTC.

This clonotype was seen ten or more times. The chain is built from TRBV7-2 and TRBJ2-7, with TRBD2 matching 8 bases. The CDR3 loop spans 17 amino acids. Germline-derived CDR1 and CDR2 are SGHTA and FQGNSA. V shed 4 bases and J 5 bases; nucleotides not matched to a gene: 16. In nucleotides, the CDR3 is TGTGCCAGCAGCTCCGGACCTGGAGCGGGAGCTAGAGACGAGCAGTACTTC. Amino acid sequence: CASSSGPGAGARDEQYF.

This clonotype was detected ten times or more. The genes are TRBV5-5 and TRBJ2-3; 7 nucleotides match TRBD2. The V gene's germline CDR1 is SGHKS and CDR2 YYEKEE (reference sequence). The CDR3 has 17 amino acids. V shed 3 bases, J shed 1 base, and the junction held 11 bases outside the gene matches. The CDR3 region is CASSSAREGLGTDTQYF. CDR3 DNA: TGTGCCAGCAGCTCGGCCAGGGAGGGTTTGGGCACAGATACGCAGTATTTT.

There are many counts of this clonotype. CDR3 protein: CASSSPTRDNEQFF. The CDR3 DNA sequence: TGTGCCAGCAGCTCACCAACCCGGGACAATGAGCAGTTCTTC. V gene TRBV6-1 combines with J gene TRBJ2-1; D unclear. Per the germline V gene, CDR1 is MNHNS and CDR2 is SASEGT. V dropped 6 bases and J dropped 5 bases, with 14 bases sitting between them. The CDR3 totals 14 residues.